These T cell receptor beta chains were read from a single sample in a study of siplizumab effects on memory and regulatory T cells. TCRdb's copy holds only in-frame clones and misses some; the assay was immunoSEQ multiplex PCR. The sample holds more than 45,000 clones; more than 80% are singletons and the top ten take less than 45%. The sequencing input was CD8+ T cells sorted from blood. The receptors were gathered from a human donor in good health. CDR3s include the opening cysteine and the closing phenylalanine or tryptophan. A D gene is named only where the DNA matches it firmly. Size tells how often a clone was seen (once, few, many) or the class of an expanded clone, and some rows leave it out.

TRBV28	.	.	TRBJ2-7	TGTGCCAGCAGCCTGGACTTAGGGGAGCAGTACTTC	CASSLDLGEQYF
TRBV2	few	.	TRBJ2-7	TGTGCCACTATCGTTGCCTACGAGCAGTACTTC	CATIVAYEQYF
TRBV29-1	.	.	TRBJ2-5	TGCAGCGTTGTAGGGAACCAAGAGACCCAGTACTTC	CSVVGNQETQYF
TRBV29-1	.	TRBD1	TRBJ2-7	TGCAGCGTTGAAGACAGGGGGACCTACGAGCAGTACTTC	CSVEDRGTYEQYF
TRBV6-5	.	.	TRBJ1-3	TGTGCCAGCAGTCCTTATCAGGGGTCTGGAAACACCATATATTTT	CASSPYQGSGNTIYF
TRBV11-3	.	.	TRBJ2-2	TGTGCCAGCAGCTTTGGGGGGACGACGAACACCGGGGAGCTGTTTTTT	CASSFGGTTNTGELFF
TRBV29-1	.	.	TRBJ2-7	TGCAGCGCCTGGGACGGATTCTACGAGCAGTACTTC	CSAWDGFYEQYF
TRBV10-1	.	.	TRBJ2-1	TGCGCCAGCAGTGATGGTTACTCCTACAATGAGCAGTTCTTC	CASSDGYSYNEQFF
TRBV6-5	once	.	TRBJ1-5	TGTGCCAGCGGGGTCGGTCAGCCCCAGCATTTT	CASGVGQPQHF
TRBV19	.	.	TRBJ2-5	TGTGCCAGTAGTCATGGGCTTAGTTGGGTCCAAGAGACCCAGTACTTC	CASSHGLSWVQETQYF